This T cell receptor beta chain was identified in a study of T-cell memory formation after mild COVID-19. Findings and limits, study-wide: Memory from before infection featured some responding clones, which suggests cross-reactive memory joined.

CDR1 and CDR2 from the germline V gene are SGHTA and FQGNSA. The V and J ends lost 0 bases and 3 bases, in that order; junction bases with no gene match: 5. The CDR3 runs to 16 residues. TCRdb called the 5' RACE reads again in MiXCR, with one record for every CDR3 protein. The sample lists around 320,000 distinct CDR3 sequences, 13% to 15% occurring once. On this clonotype: No antigen is known for it.

This chain links TRBV7-2 with TRBJ2-3; 8 positions agree with TRBD1. The sequence was obtained from a man aged 18 to 29 who had mild COVID-19 (a few samples of this study predate the infection). Cell type and time point are not known. Sequencing was performed on PBMCs or a T cell subset sorted from them (not recorded which). The CDR3 sequence: CASSLAAGGLTDTQYF. CDR3 DNA sequence: TGTGCCAGCAGCTTAGCGGCAGGGGGCTTGACAGATACGCAGTATTTT.